This TCR beta chain was sequenced in a study of T-cell memory formation after mild COVID-19. Study overall: The two donors had largely donor-specific TCR clusters.

This clonotype was counted many times. TCRdb re-called the 5' RACE reads with MiXCR, one entry per CDR3 protein. This table holds around 190,000 distinct CDR3 sequences, about 18% found once. This CDR3 region has 16 residues. V was clipped by 5 bases and J by 5 bases, with 21 bases between them. CDR1 SGHVS and CDR2 FNYEAQ come from the germline V gene. The origin of this receptor is a man younger than 30 who had mild COVID-19 (a few samples of this study predate the infection). Cell type and time point are not known. The chain couples TRBV7-6 to TRBJ2-5; the D gene is possibly TRBD2 (5 bases). The sequenced sample was PBMCs or a T cell subset sorted from them (not recorded which). CDR3 loop: CASSPRGRSGGETQYF. The CDR3 DNA reads as TGTGCCAGCAGCCCGCGAGGGAGATCGGGCGGGGAGACCCAGTACTTC. Looking up the rest from reference TRBV7-6 and TRBJ2-5 gives the full variable domain: GAGVSQSPRYKVTKRGQDVALRCDPISGHVSLYWYRQALGQGPEFLTYFNYEAQQDKSGLPNDRFSAERPEGSISTLTIQRTEQRDSAMYRCASSPRGRSGGETQYFGPGTRLLVL.